The clone carrying this TCR beta chain has a single count. TCRdb's table, derived via immunoSEQ multiplex PCR, lists solely in-frame clones and lacks some. The repertoire consists of nearly 1 million clones, with more than 75% occurring once and the leading ten covering roughly 1.5%. The germline gives CDR1 MDHEN, CDR2 SYDVKM. V was clipped by 2 bases and J by 4 bases, with 6 bases between them. The CDR3 consists of 12 residues. The data belong to a study of shared clonotypes between healthy human individuals. This receptor was obtained from a man younger than 35 in good health. Sequenced: memory CD4+ T cells sorted from blood. As for subset: CD45RA-negative fraction. The chain joins TRBV28 to TRBJ2-7; D gene uncertain. CDR3 DNA: TGTGCCAGCAGTTTAATCCAATACGAGCAGTACTTC. This codes for CASSLIQYEQYF.